The rows below give T cell receptor beta chains drawn from one sample of a study of shared clonotypes between healthy human individuals. Data came from immunoSEQ multiplex PCR; TCRdb stores just in-frame clones and leaves some out. Among 2,100,000 or so clones listed, roughly 95% were seen once. The sequencing input was naive CD4+ T cells sorted from blood. Receptors originate from a young man in good health. CDR3s include the opening cysteine and the closing phenylalanine or tryptophan. The order of the fields is D gene, V gene, J gene, clone size, CDR3 protein, CDR3 DNA. D genes are given only for firm matches. Only part of the rows carry a size: once, few, many, or a class if the clone is expanded.

TRBD2,TRBV9,TRBJ2-3,once,CASSSQTSGRWTDTQYF,TGTGCCAGCAGCTCTCAGACTAGCGGGAGGTGGACAGATACGCAGTATTTT
.,TRBV27,TRBJ2-6,.,CASSRPLGSGANVLTF,TGTGCCAGCAGCCGACCTCTAGGGTCTGGGGCCAACGTCCTGACTTTC
.,TRBV19,TRBJ1-4,.,CASSSTARNEKLFF,TGTGCCAGTAGTTCCACAGCGAGGAATGAAAAACTGTTTTTT
.,TRBV5-1,TRBJ2-7,.,CASSSGTGNSDEQYF,TGCGCCAGCAGCTCAGGAACAGGAAACTCCGACGAGCAGTACTTC
.,TRBV25-1,TRBJ1-4,.,CASSEPRGRDEKLFF,TGTGCCAGCAGTGAACCCAGGGGACGTGATGAAAAACTGTTTTTT
.,TRBV5-1,TRBJ2-6,.,CASSLAGVAGANVLTF,TGCGCCAGCAGCTTGGCGGGAGTTGCTGGGGCCAACGTCCTGACTTTC
.,TRBV7-9,TRBJ1-5,.,CASSQDSSNQPQHF,TGTGCCAGCAGCCAGGACAGTAGCAATCAGCCCCAGCATTTT
.,TRBV7-2,TRBJ1-3,.,CASRLPRIDRNTIYF,TGTGCCAGCAGGTTACCGCGAATTGACAGAAACACCATATATTTT
.,TRBV7-9,TRBJ2-1,.,CASSLELRDDSNEQFF,TGTGCCAGCAGCTTAGAATTGCGGGATGATAGCAATGAGCAGTTCTTC
.,TRBV29-1,TRBJ2-3,.,CSVGAQSTDTQYF,TGCAGCGTTGGGGCTCAGAGCACAGATACGCAGTATTTT